Each of the 10 T cell receptor beta chains below was sequenced from the same sample in a study of metastatic and nonmetastatic thyroid tumors. The entire patient cohort was treatment-naive prior to thyroid surgery. TCRdb ran MiXCR on the PCR reads. Altogether 30,000 to 40,000 clones are present, roughly 25% being singletons, with the ten largest covering 8% to 10%. Sequenced: blood. These receptor sequences come from a female donor with papillary thyroid cancer or a benign thyroid nodule (not recorded which). Some clones in this sample may be carry-over from other donors' samples.

The rearrangement links TRBV2 to TRBJ1-1; a weak D match, TRBD1 (6 bases). The CDR3 runs 13 residues. Germline values: CDR1 SNHLY, CDR2 FYNNEI. With 8 bases removed from V and 4 bases from J, the gap between germline ends came to 14 bases. CDR3 coding DNA: TGTGCCAGCGGGGGCTCGAAGATCACTGAAGCTTTCTTT. Translated: CASGGSKITEAFF.

This clone occurred many times. The V and J genes are TRBV5-4 and TRBJ2-1; 10 bases are shared with TRBD2. The CDR3 runs 15 residues. Germline CDR1 and CDR2: SGHNT and YYREEE (reference sequence). V gave up 3 bases and J gave up 4 bases; unmatched junction bases: 4. As DNA, the CDR3 is TGTGCCAGCAGCTCAGCGGGAGGGCAGTACAATGAGCAGTTCTTC. Protein sequence: CASSSAGGQYNEQFF.

This clone has only a few counts. The chain couples TRBV20-1 to TRBJ2-3; TRBD2 might be the D (5 bases). Germline assignment: CDR1 DFQATT and CDR2 SNEGSKA (reference sequence). This CDR3 has 13 amino acids. V was trimmed by 6 bases and J by 3 bases, leaving 13 bases between them. The CDR3 spells CSAPRTGTDTQYF. CDR3 DNA: TGCAGTGCCCCGCGGACGGGAACAGATACGCAGTATTTT.

This clone was detected only a few times. The chain combines TRBV28 with TRBJ2-7, with 9 bases fitting TRBD1. J was trimmed by 7 bases and V by 2 bases; bases with no gene match: 18. Germline V lookup: CDR1 MDHEN, CDR2 SYDVKM. This CDR3 is 18 amino acids long. The CDR3 protein is CASSLLPRGTGFHCEQYF. The CDR3 DNA is TGTGCCAGCAGTTTACTTCCACGGGGGACAGGGTTCCACTGTGAGCAGTACTTC. Filled out from reference TRBV28 and TRBJ2-7, the complete variable domain reads DVKVTQSSRYLVKRTGEKVFLECVQDMDHENMFWYRQDPGLGLRLIYFSYDVKMKEKGDIPEGYSVSREKKERFSLILESASTNQTSMYLCASSLLPRGTGFHCEQYFGPGTRLTVT.

The chain recombines TRBV5-1 with TRBJ2-1, with D perhaps matching TRBD2 (7 bases). The CDR3 is 16 residues long. The germline V and J ends were trimmed by 0 bases and 9 bases, with 19 bases remaining between them. Per germline, CDR1 SGHRS and CDR2 YFSETQ. CDR3 amino acids: CASSLVIGGPQGEQFF. In nucleotides, the CDR3 is TGCGCCAGCAGCTTGGTTATCGGGGGGCCGCAGGGTGAGCAGTTCTTC.

The V and J genes are TRBV5-1 and TRBJ2-7; D tentatively reads TRBD1 or TRBD2 (5 bases each). The germline V and J ends were trimmed by 0 bases and 7 bases, with 17 bases remaining between them. The germline V gene has CDR1 SGHRS and CDR2 YFSETQ. This CDR3 has 15 residues. The CDR3 region is CASSLAAAVGREQYF. Here the CDR3 DNA reads TGCGCCAGCAGCTTGGCCGCGGCGGTGGGACGGGAGCAGTACTTC.

This clone came up many times. V gene TRBV2 combines with J gene TRBJ2-1; D is unclear. The V end was cut by 5 bases, the J end by 14 bases, with 16 bases between. CDR3 length: 12 amino acids. The germline V gene has CDR1 SNHLY and CDR2 FYNNEI. This chain's CDR3 is CASSHDTPVEFF. The CDR3, as DNA: TGTGCCAGCAGTCATGACACCCCGGTTGAGTTCTTC.

This clone was counted between two and nine times. This chain joins TRBV28 and TRBJ2-7; tentatively, D is TRBD2 (5 bases). The CDR3 has 13 amino acids. V was clipped by 1 base and J by 3 bases, with 7 bases between them. The germline V gene has CDR1 MDHEN and CDR2 SYDVKM. CDR3 sequence: CASSLSSSYEQYF. The CDR3 coding sequence is TGTGCCAGCAGTTTATCTAGCAGCTACGAGCAGTACTTC.

This sequence joins TRBV20-1 and TRBJ1-1; TRBD1 might be the D (6 bases). V gave up 6 bases and J gave up 5 bases, with 19 bases separating them. Per the germline V gene, CDR1 is DFQATT and CDR2 is SNEGSKA (reference sequence). There are 14 residues in the CDR3. Here the CDR3 DNA reads TGCAGTGCGCAGCGAGGGGGAGGGGAGACTGAAGCTTTCTTT. This codes for CSAQRGGGETEAFF.

This chain connects TRBV5-1 to TRBJ2-1; D gene ambiguous. The CDR3 totals 14 residues. V lost 0 bases and J 8 bases, leaving 12 bases between the germline ends. Germline CDR1 reads SGHRS; CDR2 reads YFSETQ. CDR3 loop: CASSLEFIGDEQFF. The CDR3 DNA follows: TGCGCCAGCAGCTTGGAGTTTATTGGGGATGAGCAGTTCTTC.